The clone carrying this T cell receptor beta chain has only a few counts. Each single cDNA molecule received a unique molecular identifier. A single record per CDR3 protein comes from TCRdb applying MiXCR to the 5' RACE reads. This table holds around 67,000 distinct CDR3 sequences, roughly 11% found once. These data originate in a study of early T cells in non-severe SARS-CoV-2 infection. After removal of 5 bases from V and 2 bases from J, the junction contained 7 bases not matched to a gene. The germline V gene encodes CDR1 PRHDT and CDR2 FYEKMQ (reference sequence). CDR3 length equals 16 residues. The genes are TRBV13 and TRBJ2-5; 11 bases map to TRBD2. The sequence came from an adult who was a healthcare worker with PCR-confirmed SARS-CoV-2 infection or an uninfected control (not recorded which). The sequencing here drew on whole blood, taken at baseline. The CDR3 region is CASSQLAGAPQETQYF. DNA for the CDR3: TGTGCCAGCAGCCAACTAGCGGGAGCGCCACAAGAGACCCAGTACTTC.